Below are 11 T cell receptor beta chains sequenced from a single sample in a study of human T cells and chemical hapten exposure. TCRdb re-derived calls from the RACE reads in MiXCR, one entry per CDR3 protein. Of about 69,000 distinct CDR3 sequences listed, 30% to 35% are singletons. Time point meaning: patch test 1, 2 weeks after DPC sensitization. Treatment reported: therapeutic diphenylcyclopropenone sensitization with weekly scalp DPC. Sequencing was performed on whole blood, taken in connection with sensitization to the hapten diphenylcyclopropenone (DPC). These receptors were taken from a man in his forties with alopecia areata. Some clones in this sample may be carry-over from other donors' samples.

The chain couples TRBV28 to TRBJ2-7; the D gene is possibly TRBD2 (6 bases). The ends were cut back, 4 bases at V and 3 bases at J, with 10 bases in the middle. The CDR3 runs 13 residues. Germline lookup yields CDR1 MDHEN and CDR2 SYDVKM. CDR3: CASSSGLNYEQYF. Written as DNA, the CDR3 is TGTGCCAGCAGTTCGGGACTTAACTACGAGCAGTACTTC. The entire variable domain, with the rest obtained from reference TRBV28 and TRBJ2-7, is as follows: DVKVTQSSRYLVKRTGEKVFLECVQDMDHENMFWYRQDPGLGLRLIYFSYDVKMKEKGDIPEGYSVSREKKERFSLILESASTNQTSMYLCASSSGLNYEQYFGPGTRLTVT.

The chain recombines TRBV7-9 with TRBJ2-7, with 8 bases aligning to TRBD2. The CDR3 has 16 amino acids. From germline, CDR1 is SEHNR and CDR2 FQNEAQ (reference sequence). Unmatched junction bases numbered 10, after V lost 1 base and J lost 5 bases. The CDR3 region has the DNA TGTGCCAGCAGCTTAGGAGTGACGGGACTAGGTGACGAGCAGTACTTC. This sequence encodes CASSLGVTGLGDEQYF.

A few counts support this clonotype. This rearrangement joins TRBV6-5 to TRBJ2-3, with TRBD2 matching over 13 bases. This CDR3 region has 16 residues. Trimming removed 2 bases from V and 5 bases from J; junction bases left unmatched: 4. CDR1 and CDR2 from the germline V gene are MNHEY and SVGAGI. In nucleotides, the CDR3 is TGTGCCAGCAGTTACGATCGGACTAGCGGGAGAGATACGCAGTATTTT. Protein sequence: CASSYDRTSGRDTQYF.

The chain couples TRBV7-3 to TRBJ2-1, with 9 positions matching TRBD1. The germline CDR1 and CDR2 sequences are SGHTA and FQGTGA. The CDR3 contains 14 residues. J was trimmed by 5 bases and V by 5 bases; bases with no gene match: 4. CDR3 sequence: CASSPRTGDNEQFF. The CDR3 DNA follows: TGTGCCAGCAGCCCGCGGACAGGGGACAATGAGCAGTTCTTC. Combining the CDR3 with reference TRBV7-3 and TRBJ2-1 gives the whole variable domain GAGVSQTPSNKVTEKGKYVELRCDPISGHTALYWYRQSLGQGPEFLIYFQGTGAADDSGLPNDRFFAVRPEGSVSTLKIQRTERGDSAVYLCASSPRTGDNEQFFGPGTRLTVL.

This clonotype turned up a few times. The rearrangement links TRBV6-5 to TRBJ2-4, with TRBD1 matching 9 bases. CDR1 is MNHEY, CDR2 SVGAGI, per germline. With 6 bases clipped from V and 6 bases from J, the junction kept 3 bases outside the gene matches. The CDR3 extends over 13 amino acids. In nucleotides, the CDR3 is TGTGCCAGCAGGGGACAGGGTATAAACATTCAGTACTTC. Translation gives CASRGQGINIQYF.

The chain uses TRBV11-3 and TRBJ2-2; D not certain. This CDR3 contains 13 residues. CDR1 and CDR2 (germline): SGHNT, YENEEA. V lost 1 base and J 5 bases, leaving 5 bases between the germline ends. CDR3 loop: CASSLGGTGELFF. CDR3 bases: TGTGCCAGCAGCTTAGGTGGGACCGGGGAGCTGTTTTTT. The whole variable domain, filled in from reference TRBV11-3 and TRBJ2-2, reads EAGVVQSPRYKIIEKKQPVAFWCNPISGHNTLYWYLQNLGQGPELLIRYENEEAVDDSQLPKDRFSAERLKGVDSTLKIQPAELGDSAVYLCASSLGGTGELFFGEGSRLTVL.

V usage is TRBV10-3 and J usage is TRBJ2-7; D might be TRBD1 (5 bases). CDR1 and CDR2 (germline): ENHRY, SYGVKD. The CDR3 runs 14 residues. Trimming pared 7 bases from V and 2 bases from J, leaving 15 bases between. CDR3 protein: CAIIDRFSAYEQYF. In DNA form, the CDR3 reads TGTGCCATCATCGACAGATTCTCAGCCTACGAGCAGTACTTC.

The genes are TRBV6-5 and TRBJ2-1; 7 bases match TRBD1. CDR1 is MNHEY, CDR2 SVGAGI, per germline. The V gene end was trimmed by 6 bases and the J gene end by 6 bases; junction bases not matched to a gene: 5. This CDR3 has 13 residues. The CDR3 protein is CASRPTGFNEQFF. The CDR3 nucleotides read TGTGCCAGCAGGCCGACAGGGTTCAATGAGCAGTTCTTC.

This clonotype came up a few times. The gene calls are TRBV6-1 and TRBJ1-5; 12 nucleotides agree with TRBD1. The CDR3 loop spans 17 amino acids. J gave up 2 bases and V 6 bases, and 8 bases lay outside the gene matches. Germline V gene sequence: CDR1 MNHNS, CDR2 SASEGT. The DNA of the CDR3 is TGTGCCAGCAGGGGGACAGGGGGCGCTTCGGGCAATCAGCCCCAGCATTTT. It codes for CASRGTGGASGNQPQHF.

The chain links TRBV4-2 to TRBJ1-1; D is ambiguous. The CDR3 is 14 amino acids. Germline V gene data show CDR1 as LGHNA and CDR2 as YNFKEQ. V was pared by 0 bases and J by 6 bases, with 11 bases between. The CDR3 coding sequence is TGTGCCAGCAGCCAAGATTATGGGCGGTCTGAAGCTTTCTTT. Amino acids: CASSQDYGRSEAFF.

V and J are TRBV14 and TRBJ2-1; TRBD2 aligns across 8 bases. The J segment lost 2 bases and the V segment lost 2 bases, leaving 2 bases of the junction unmatched. The CDR3 is made up of 15 amino acids. CDR1 is SGHDN, CDR2 FVKESK, per germline. The CDR3 protein is CASSQTSGTYNEQFF. In DNA form, the CDR3 reads TGTGCCAGCAGCCAAACTAGCGGCACCTACAATGAGCAGTTCTTC.